This record covers a single T cell receptor beta chain. These data belong to a study of blood T cell repertoires in COVID-19. Study in general: T cells, B-cell-depleted T cells, or PBMCs provided the cDNA or gDNA that served as material.

As processed by the authors: Estimation of nucleated cell counts was performed using reference gene primer amplification. The repertoire was sequenced with immunoSEQ multiplex PCR; TCRdb's copy has only in-frame clones and lacks some. The DNA was the basis for D and trimming; V, J and clone size are from that table. This table holds over 250,000 clones, approximately 90% found once. This CDR3 is 14 amino acids long. V lost 0 bases and J 0 bases, leaving 8 bases between the germline ends. Looked up from germline, CDR1 is SQVTM and CDR2 is ANQGSEA. The TCR was taken from a woman aged 40 to 49 who had recovered from COVID-19. Sequenced: peripheral blood. This rearrangement joins TRBV29-1 to TRBJ1-1; D gene unclear. CDR3 nucleotide sequence: TGCAGCGTTGAAGATGCGGCGGTGAACACTGAAGCTTTCTTT. Its translation: CSVEDAAVNTEAFF.